This paragraph reports one T cell receptor beta chain. Its antigen remains unidentified. No clone much larger than this one lies a single base away; base qualities are absent. This entry comes from a study of beta chain features in type 1 diabetes (dated by TCRdb to between 2018 and 2020). About the study as a whole: Mean age, gender distribution, total cell number and subset yield were not different between patients and healthy donors. A total of about 99,000,000 sorted cells were examined across all samples, and RNA yield correlated strongly with the number of cells per subset. The study compared TCRB repertoires of sorted circulating CD4+ T cell subsets between recently diagnosed type 1 diabetes patients and matched healthy donors. Naive and central memory subsets were obtained from all 30 or so donors, but regulatory and stem cell-like memory subsets were isolated from only 8 patients and roughly 8 healthy donors. Points the paper makes about the study in general: At VDJ recombination sites, patients with type 1 diabetes made fewer insertions and deleted more nucleotides, a pattern implying thymic rearrangement abnormalities. Because small numbers of individuals were included in the HLA sub-analyses, any influence of HLA type on TCRB rearrangement was left unresolved. Naive, central memory and regulatory TCRB repertoires appeared to be more similar among patients than among healthy donors. Type 1 diabetes patients showed a moderate but significant shortening of TCRB CDR3 length in all four CD4+ subsets. Sequencing cDNA rather than genomic DNA could over-represent highly expressing activated cells, although activation and CD3 levels did not differ between groups. Shorter templates might have been favored by PCR, but patient and control samples were amplified and corrected together, so both groups would have been affected equally by any skew.

Each donor gave one peripheral blood draw, averaging roughly 100 mL, which was collected into heparinised tubes. Naive, central memory, regulatory and stem cell-like memory CD4+ T cells were sorted on a BD FACSAria II using a panel including CD45RO, CCR7, CD25, CD127, CD95 and CD27. Purity was above 95% for every sorted population. Right away, PBMCs were isolated by Lymphoprep density gradient centrifugation and were stained directly, with no culture step. So that batch effects would be minimized, each experiment stained and sorted samples in pairs, pairing one healthy donor with one patient. The High Capacity cDNA Reverse Transcription Kit was used to reverse transcribe all of the isolated RNA, meaning that expressed TCRB transcripts were what got sequenced. Naive, central memory and regulatory T cell samples underwent deep immunoSEQ sequencing, averaging about 3.57 million total reads per sample. Sorted cells were lysed in RLT buffer and RNA was extracted with DNase-treated RNeasy Micro or Mini kits, depending on cell number. To prevent cross-contamination, every cell subset was processed on its own, while patient and healthy donor samples were processed together. Using the immunoSEQ multiplex PCR, TCRB sequences were amplified from cDNA into 87-bp fragments spanning the CDR3 region. The amplicons were sequenced using the Illumina HiSeq platform. As for how the authors treated the data: Synthetic template baselines were used to correct PCR bias computationally, reads within Hamming distance 2 were collapsed together, and singletons that could not be merged were discarded. Reads were aligned against IMGT to assign V, D and J genes, CDR3 length and insertions or deletions at six rearrangement sites. Within each subset, clonotype counts were normalized to the number of sorted cells before true diversity and Gini coefficients were calculated with the tcR R package. Repertoire sharing was quantified using the overlap coefficient calculated on TCRB nucleotide sequences. TCRdb provides this immuneACCESS table in a form limited to in-frame rearrangements. Some clones are lacking; in checked studies, under half of them reflect an unresolved V gene, and why the rest are absent is not known. Clone size and V and J calls were adopted from that table, with D and trimming inferred from the DNA. The sample has about 240,000 clones on record, roughly 30% of them singletons. The top ten hold around 4% of the sample.

This sequence was found in a man aged 25-40 years in good health. The sequenced material came from central memory CD4+ T cells from blood.

The sequenced DNA is TGTGCCAGCAGTTTACTGGACGGCAACACCGGGGAGCTGTTTTTT. Its product reads: CASSLLDGNTGELFF. The V and J genes are TRBV28 and TRBJ2-2; the D gene is unclear. At the junction V is shortened by 2 bases and J by 2 bases, with 9 bases in between. CDR1 and CDR2, per the germline V gene, are MDHEN and SYDVKM. The CDR3 numbers 15 residues from cysteine through phenylalanine. Of the read, only the CDR3 DNA is kept; its 45 bases are in frame from base 1.